Detailed here is one TCR beta chain. This clone was counted a few times. It has no known antigen specificity. No qualities accompany the bases; no much larger clone lies one base away. From cysteine to phenylalanine, the CDR3 is 14 amino acids long. This entry keeps only the CDR3 DNA: 42 bases, framed from base 1. From the germline V gene, CDR1 is MNHNS and CDR2 is SASEGT. At the junction V is shortened by 6 bases and J by 4 bases, with 16 bases in between. This entry comes from a study of shared T cell receptors in the human thymus (dated by TCRdb to about 2021). About the full investigation: The study examined how self-reactive, shared T-cell receptor alpha chains are generated in the human thymus.

Library construction relied on the immunoSEQ multiplex PCR assay. Sourced from immuneACCESS, this table was stored by TCRdb with only in-frame sequences that have V and J called. A share of the clones is absent; for the studies checked, an unresolved V gene accounts for under half, and the remainder has no known explanation. The sample has approximately 760,000 clones on record, approximately 83% of them singletons. Of the sample, around 0.01% falls within the top ten clones. These same data were also listed under a study on human thymus T cells. The second study's authors report: The donors were immunologically healthy infants in Finland who had open corrective cardiac surgery for congenital heart defects. Thymus tissue was collected as surgical resects that were removed during corrective cardiac surgery. Usage of V and J gene segments appeared to be biased in both the thymic and the peripheral blood repertoires. Highly overlapping thymic TCR repertoires among unrelated individuals were reported in the related research. The study characterized TCR alpha and beta repertoires from about 8 infant thymus samples and four related peripheral blood samples. Donor ages ranging from about 7 to 250 days were recorded, and over 5 male and two female infants were included in the cohort. After being mechanically released from the tissue, thymocytes were kept at -70 degrees C in pellets of about 8.5-32 million cells. A QIAsymphony instrument was used to extract genomic DNA from frozen cell pellets. TCRB and TCRAD loci were amplified from a standardized quantity of quality-controlled genomic DNA using the immunoSEQ multiplex PCR assay. The V(D)J region was spanned by amplicons of a length sufficient to cover the CDR3 and to identify V and J genes. The amplicons were sequenced on an Illumina platform via the commercial immunoSEQ service. Primer bias and sequencing errors were corrected as previously described, and TCRAD and TCRB definitions were based on the IMGT database. The repertoires were analysed using immunoSEQ Analyzer 3.0 and VDJTools for basic statistics, V/J segment usage, diversity estimates, rarefaction and pairwise overlap. Chao1, ChaoE, Efron-Thisted, Shannon and inverse Simpson indices were used to estimate diversity, which was also estimated on datasets down-sampled to the smallest sample. For repertoire overlap, CDR3 nucleotide sequence, V gene and J gene had to match strictly, and clustering was done by Jaccard-based multidimensional scaling. Thymus samples yielded on average around 800,000 unique TCRB clonotypes, compared with 80,000 to 95,000 from blood samples.

The chain was built from TRBV6-1 and TRBJ2-7, and TRBD1 may be the D gene, going by 5 matching bases. Sequenced input: thymocytes. This sequence originates from a girl in the first two years of life with a congenital heart defect. Donor details come from another sample of the same person, matched by shared clones. In nucleotides, the sequence is TGTGCCAGCAGACTACAGGAGTTTGGATACGAGCAGTACTTC. This gives the protein CASRLQEFGYEQYF.